Each of the 31 T cell receptor beta chains below was sequenced from the same sample in a study of T cells in Graves' hyperthyroidism and ophthalmopathy. Amplified TCR beta CDR3 regions derived from RNA transcripts. During a first-round RT-PCR of the TCR CDR3, the HTBI primer set was used. TCRdb ran MiXCR on the multiplex PCR reads and lists one entry per CDR3 protein. The table includes a few hundred thousand distinct CDR3 sequences, about 14% detected once. The sample was blood. Source of these receptors: a woman in her forties with Graves' hyperthyroidism that later progressed to Graves' ophthalmopathy.

This clonotype was seen more than once but under ten times. The chain couples TRBV7-2 to TRBJ1-1; possible D gene TRBD1, 5 bases. Germline V gene data show CDR1 as SGHTA and CDR2 as FQGNSA. The CDR3 extends over 14 amino acids. With 7 bases removed from V and 4 bases from J, the gap between germline ends came to 16 bases. The CDR3 sequence: CASTRLRVSTEAFF. The CDR3 coding sequence is TGTGCCAGCACCCGTCTCAGGGTTTCCACTGAAGCTTTCTTT.

Many counts were recorded for this clonotype. The V and J genes are TRBV11-2 and TRBJ1-3; D uncertain. CDR1 and CDR2 (germline): SGHAT, FQNNGV. The CDR3 runs to 15 residues. V was pared by 5 bases and J by 6 bases, with 17 bases between. CDR3 residues: CASSPLRTALNTIYF. The CDR3 nucleotides are TGTGCCAGCAGCCCGTTAAGGACGGCCTTAAACACCATATATTTT.

This clonotype was recorded many times. The V gene is TRBV5-1, the J gene TRBJ2-2, with TRBD2 identical over 10 bases. This CDR3 contains 18 residues. J gave up 3 bases and V 4 bases, and 12 bases lay outside the gene matches. Germline CDR1 and CDR2: SGHRS and YFSETQ. CDR3 DNA: TGCGCCAGCAGCCCAAACTCAATTAGCGGGAGGTACACCGGGGAGCTGTTTTTT. This translates into CASSPNSISGRYTGELFF.

Comment on this clonotype: A much bigger clone sits one base away, suggesting this may be a read error. The J gene is TRBJ2-1, the V gene TRBV11-3; 9 bases map to TRBD2. With 2 bases clipped from V and 4 bases from J, the junction kept 3 bases outside the gene matches. Looked up from germline, CDR1 is SGHNT and CDR2 is YENEEA. The CDR3 is made up of 15 amino acids. As DNA, the CDR3 is TGTGCCAGCAGCTTACAAAGCGGGGGGTACAATGAGCAGTTCTTC. Translated, it gives CASSLQSGGYNEQFF.

This clonotype has a count of ten or more. V usage is TRBV27 and J usage is TRBJ2-7; tentative D call: TRBD2 (5 bases). V lost 6 bases, J lost 4 bases, and 19 bases lay in between. The CDR3 is made up of 15 amino acids. Per the germline V gene, CDR1 is MNHEY and CDR2 is SMNVEV (reference sequence). CDR3 nucleotide sequence: TGTGCCAGCAGCTTGGGAAGCGAAAGAGGGTACGAGCAGTACTTC. Translating it yields CASSLGSERGYEQYF.

This clonotype was seen only a few times. The chain couples TRBV6-1 to TRBJ1-3; 9 bases agree with TRBD1. Unmatched junction bases numbered 5, after V lost 4 bases and J lost 4 bases. The germline V gene has CDR1 MNHNS and CDR2 SASEGT. The CDR3 totals 15 residues. The CDR3 nucleotides are TGTGCCAGCAGTGCCGGGACAGGGCTAGGAAACACCATATATTTT. Encoded protein: CASSAGTGLGNTIYF.

This clonotype was found a few times. The rearrangement uses TRBV4-1 and TRBJ1-1, with 7 bases that match TRBD1. V gave up 4 bases and J gave up 0 bases; unmatched junction bases: 11. CDR1 and CDR2 from the germline V gene are MGHRA and YSYEKL. This CDR3 is built from 17 residues. The CDR3 DNA reads as TGCGCCAGCAGCCGGGCGGGACAGAGTATCATGAACACTGAAGCTTTCTTT. Translation: CASSRAGQSIMNTEAFF.

There are a few counts of this clonotype. This chain connects TRBV18 to TRBJ1-6, with a possible D match to TRBD1 (5 bases). V dropped 0 bases and J dropped 8 bases, with 14 bases sitting between them. The CDR3 is 16 amino acids. Germline values: CDR1 KGHSH, CDR2 LQKENI. In DNA form, the CDR3 reads TGTGCCAGCTCACCACCGGAGGGGCTCGGGGATTCACCCCTCCACTTT. Its protein product is CASSPPEGLGDSPLHF.

This clonotype appeared many times. The chain is built from TRBV20-1 and TRBJ2-7; 9 nucleotides match TRBD2. The CDR3 covers 13 residues. Germline values: CDR1 DFQATT, CDR2 SNEGSKA (reference sequence). CDR3 in DNA: TGCAGGGGGGTTAGCGGGAGTACGTACGAGCAGTACTTC. Protein: CRGVSGSTYEQYF.

The chain joins TRBV2 to TRBJ2-1; D possibly corresponds to TRBD2 (5 bases). Germline V CDR1 and CDR2: SNHLY, FYNNEI. V was cut by 6 bases and J by 8 bases, with 14 bases left in between. The CDR3 sequence is 13 residues long. CDR3 protein: CASRKQAEDEQFF. CDR3 bases: TGTGCCAGCAGAAAACAAGCGGAGGATGAGCAGTTCTTC.

Of note for this clonotype: Because it lacks the conserved phenylalanine or tryptophan at the end, this CDR3 is likely a read error. The rearrangement joins TRBV28 to TRBJ2-5; tentatively, D is TRBD1 (6 bases). The CDR3 consists of 13 residues. Germline assignment: CDR1 MDHEN and CDR2 SYDVKM. V was shortened by 6 bases and J by 4 bases, with 12 bases between the two germline ends. The CDR3: CASRPRGIETQYL. DNA for the CDR3: TGTGCCAGCAGACCTAGGGGGATAGAGACCCAGTACCTC.

At least ten counts were recorded for this clonotype. This chain links TRBV3-1 with TRBJ1-3; no reliable D call. There are 13 residues in the CDR3. Germline V lookup: CDR1 LGHDT, CDR2 YNNKEL (reference sequence). Trimming cost V 2 bases and J 0 bases, with 2 bases left between them. DNA for the CDR3: TGTGCCAGCAGCCAACTCTCTGGAAACACCATATATTTT. It encodes CASSQLSGNTIYF.

At least ten counts were recorded for this clonotype. The chain joins TRBV28 to TRBJ2-3, with unresolved D. The V and J ends lost 6 bases and 3 bases respectively, with 16 bases between them. Looked up from germline, CDR1 is MDHEN and CDR2 is SYDVKM. CDR3 length: 15 amino acids. CDR3 coding DNA: TGTGCCAGCAGGGGGTCTGGCGTTGGGACAGATACGCAGTATTTT. Its translation: CASRGSGVGTDTQYF.

This clonotype was seen many times. The chain links TRBV30 to TRBJ2-3; a possible D gene is TRBD1 (5 bases). Germline-derived CDR1 and CDR2 are GTSNPN and SVGIG (reference sequence). CDR3 length equals 13 residues. Trimming cost V 2 bases and J 9 bases, with 15 bases left between them. CDR3 sequence reads: CAWSIRSGRTQYF. The CDR3 DNA sequence: TGTGCCTGGAGTATCCGCTCAGGGCGGACGCAGTATTTT. Full variable domain (rest looked up from reference TRBV30 and TRBJ2-3): SQTIHQWPATLVQPVGSPLSLECTVEGTSNPNLYWYRQAAGRGLQLLFYSVGIGQISSEVPQNLSASRPQDRQFILSSKKLLLSDSGFYLCAWSIRSGRTQYFGPGTRLTVL.

The V and J genes are TRBV7-2 and TRBJ2-2; 7 bases are a match to TRBD1. Germline CDR1 and CDR2: SGHTA and FQGNSA. V was clipped by 4 bases and J by 8 bases; unmatched bases: 13. The CDR3 spans 16 residues. The CDR3 loop reads CASSYPGQPFPGELFF. In nucleotides, the CDR3 is TGTGCCAGCAGCTACCCGGGACAGCCGTTCCCGGGGGAGCTGTTTTTT. Looking up the rest from reference TRBV7-2 and TRBJ2-2 gives the full variable domain: GAGVSQSPSNKVTEKGKDVELRCDPISGHTALYWYRQSLGQGLEFLIYFQGNSAPDKSGLPSDRFSAERTGGSVSTLTIQRTQQEDSAVYLCASSYPGQPFPGELFFGEGSRLTVL.

This clonotype was counted ten times or more. J is TRBJ1-1 and V is TRBV7-8; weak D call: TRBD1 (5 bases). The V and J ends lost 5 bases and 4 bases respectively, with 11 bases between them. The germline CDR1 and CDR2 sequences are SGHVS and FQNEAQ. This CDR3 region has 13 residues. The CDR3, as DNA: TGTGCCAGCAGCCCACATAGGGGCACTGAAGCTTTCTTT. Translating gives CASSPHRGTEAFF.

This clonotype turned up a few times. Relative to the germline gene, one junction end is altered; a read error may explain this. The J gene is TRBJ2-6, the V gene TRBV19; D is unclear. This CDR3 region has 16 residues. The germline CDR1 and CDR2 sequences are LNHDA and SQIVND (reference sequence). DNA of the CDR3: TGTGCCAGTACCTCCCGGTGGGCCTCTGAGGCCAACGTCCTGACTTTC. It codes for CASTSRWASEANVLTF.

This chain connects TRBV2 to TRBJ2-1; 9 bases are shared with TRBD2. CDR3 length: 17 residues. V lost 4 bases to trimming and J lost 2 bases; unmatched junction nucleotides: 9. Germline CDR1 reads SNHLY; CDR2 reads FYNNEI. The CDR3 DNA reads as TGTGCCAGCAGTGCGGATAGCGGGAGCTTCCCCTACAATGAGCAGTTCTTC. It translates to CASSADSGSFPYNEQFF.

This clonotype was detected many times. This chain connects TRBV4-1 to TRBJ2-3; the D is unclear. The CDR3 is 14 residues long. Per the germline V gene, CDR1 is MGHRA and CDR2 is YSYEKL. The V gene lost 2 bases and the J gene lost 6 bases, with 12 bases spanning the gap. Here the CDR3 reads CASSQWPERDTQYF. The CDR3 bases are TGCGCCAGCAGCCAATGGCCGGAAAGGGATACGCAGTATTTT.

This clonotype came up many times. The chain carries TRBV12-3 or TRBV12-4 and TRBJ2-5; TRBD1 aligns across 7 bases. With V trimmed by 4 bases and J by 3 bases, 5 bases remained unmatched. The CDR3 has 14 amino acids. CDR3: CASSYTGTEETQYF. The CDR3 nucleotides are TGTGCCAGCAGTTACACCGGGACAGAAGAGACCCAGTACTTC.

Ten or more counts support this clonotype. The chain recombines TRBV5-1 with TRBJ1-1; TRBD1 might be the D (6 bases). V was clipped by 0 bases and J by 1 base, with 10 bases between them. Germline values: CDR1 SGHRS, CDR2 YFSETQ. This CDR3 contains 15 residues. The CDR3 DNA is TGCGCCAGCAGCTTGGGTTGGGGGCCGAACACTGAAGCTTTCTTT. It translates to CASSLGWGPNTEAFF.

This clonotype was seen a handful of times. In DNA, the CDR3 is TGTGCCATCAGGGAGGGACTAGTAGCGGGAGTATTGGGAGAGACCCAGTACTTC. Residues: CAIREGLVAGVLGETQYF. V and J are TRBV10-3 and TRBJ2-5; 9 bases are a match to TRBD2. Germline V lookup: CDR1 ENHRY, CDR2 SYGVKD. The CDR3 runs 18 residues. V was pared by 6 bases and J by 4 bases, with 18 bases of the junction left unmatched.

In this sample, this clonotype turned up many times. This chain links TRBV5-6 with TRBJ2-3, with D tentatively TRBD2 (5 bases). The V end lost 0 bases, the J end lost 4 bases, and 15 bases lay between the germline ends. The CDR3 loop spans 16 amino acids. The germline V gene encodes CDR1 SGHDT and CDR2 YYEEEE. The CDR3 region is CASSLGGWRYPDTQYF. Written as DNA, the CDR3 is TGTGCCAGCAGCTTGGGTGGCTGGAGGTACCCAGATACGCAGTATTTT.

This clonotype was seen repeatedly, ten times or more. The chain uses TRBV27 and TRBJ1-6; the D is unclear. In germline, CDR1 is MNHEY, CDR2 SMNVEV (reference sequence). The CDR3 has 14 residues. The ends were cut back, 8 bases at V and 3 bases at J, with 11 bases in the middle. The CDR3 coding sequence is TGTGCCAGCCCAACACCAAGCTATAATTCACCCCTCCACTTT. Amino acids: CASPTPSYNSPLHF.

This chain connects TRBV19 to TRBJ2-4, with 8 nucleotides matching TRBD2. The germline V gene encodes CDR1 LNHDA and CDR2 SQIVND (reference sequence). The CDR3 has 16 amino acids. The J segment lost 8 bases and the V segment lost 3 bases, leaving 12 bases of the junction unmatched. The CDR3 coding sequence is TGTGCCAGTAGTATCCTAATAGCGGGATCAGGGGACATTCAGTACTTC. Its protein is CASSILIAGSGDIQYF.

The J gene is TRBJ2-3, the V gene TRBV3-1; 13 nucleotides agree with TRBD2. From germline, CDR1 is LGHDT and CDR2 YNNKEL (reference sequence). The V segment lost 1 base and the J segment 8 bases; nucleotides outside the gene matches: 9. This CDR3 region has 17 residues. CDR3 coding DNA: TGTGCCAGCAGCCAAGGGACTAGCGGGAGCGGCGTAGGTACGCAGTATTTT. The encoded protein is CASSQGTSGSGVGTQYF.

This clonotype was detected many times. The CDR3 DNA sequence: TGCAGCGGGGGACAGCATGAGCAGTTCTTC. It is translated as CSGGQHEQFF. This sequence joins TRBV29-1 and TRBJ2-1, with 7 positions matching TRBD1. The CDR3 has 10 residues. From germline, CDR1 is SQVTM and CDR2 ANQGSEA. V was pared by 7 bases and J by 8 bases, with 2 bases of the junction left unmatched.

This clonotype was detected many times. The V and J genes are TRBV27 and TRBJ2-1; D uncertain. Germline CDR1 is MNHEY and CDR2 is SMNVEV (reference sequence). The V end lost 3 bases, the J end lost 12 bases, and 12 bases lay between the germline ends. This CDR3 comprises 12 residues. CDR3 in DNA: TGTGCCAGCAGTTTCCGAGGCCTCGGGCAGTTCTTC. Encoded protein: CASSFRGLGQFF.

This clonotype was counted ten times or more. The J gene is TRBJ1-2, the V gene TRBV3-1; 7 bases line up with TRBD1. The CDR3 is made up of 15 amino acids. Per germline, CDR1 LGHDT and CDR2 YNNKEL (reference sequence). The ends lost 4 bases at V and 8 bases at J; junction bases unmatched: 13. CDR3 DNA sequence: TGTGCCAGCAGCCGCCTTCCCGGGACAGAGGCCGGCTACACCTTC. Translating gives CASSRLPGTEAGYTF.

This clonotype was counted many times. V is TRBV2 and J is TRBJ2-7, with 9 bases aligning to TRBD1. The CDR3 runs to 15 residues. CDR1 SNHLY and CDR2 FYNNEI come from the germline V gene. Germline trimming cut 7 bases from V and 6 bases from J; bases unmatched to any gene: 13. DNA for the CDR3: TGTGCCAGCAAAGGGGGTCGTTGGGACAGGGTCGAGCAGTACTTC. It codes for CASKGGRWDRVEQYF.

For this clonotype: Given a much more abundant clone one base away, this may be a read error. V usage is TRBV18 and J usage is TRBJ2-5, with D tentatively TRBD1 (6 bases). Looked up from germline, CDR1 is KGHSH and CDR2 is LQKENI. The CDR3 is 14 residues long. In DNA, the CDR3 is TGTGCCAGCTCACGACGGGACAACCAAGAGCCCCAGTACTTC. As protein: CASSRRDNQEPQYF. The complete variable domain, with remaining parts taken from reference TRBV18 and TRBJ2-5, reads NAGVMQNPRHLVRRRGQEARLRCSPMKGHSHVYWYRQLPEEGLKFMVYLQKENIIDESGMPKERFSAEFPKEGPSILRIQQVVRGDSAAYFCASSRRDNQEPQYFGPGTRLLVL.